These 4 T cell receptor beta chains came from one sample sequenced in a study of blood T cell repertoires in COVID-19. TCRdb's copy holds only in-frame clones and misses some; the assay was immunoSEQ multiplex PCR. This sample has some 44,000 clones; about 87% occur once, and the top ten carry 15%. The sample was peripheral blood. Every receptor here comes from a man in his fifties or sixties with active COVID-19.

V is TRBV19 and J is TRBJ2-5; the match to TRBD2 covers 7 bases. The CDR3 runs 13 residues. The germline V gene has CDR1 LNHDA and CDR2 SQIVND (reference sequence). The V and J ends lost 8 bases and 2 bases, in that order; junction bases with no gene match: 5. CDR3 sequence (DNA): TGTGCCAGTTCCGGGACTACTCAAGAGACCCAGTACTTC. Its translation is CASSGTTQETQYF.

This clone was picked up one time. This chain connects TRBV30 to TRBJ1-1; TRBD1 aligns across 9 bases. The V gene end was trimmed by 0 bases and the J gene end by 6 bases; junction bases not matched to a gene: 8. The CDR3 runs 15 residues. Germline V lookup: CDR1 GTSNPN, CDR2 SVGIG (reference sequence). CDR3: CAWSVGTGSLSEAFF. CDR3 bases: TGTGCCTGGAGTGTCGGGACAGGGTCTCTTTCTGAAGCTTTCTTT.

CDR3 loop: CASSPPPTSGGLTDTQYF. The DNA for the CDR3 is TGCGCCAGCAGCCCCCCCCCGACTAGCGGGGGTCTCACAGATACGCAGTATTTT. This chain uses TRBV5-1 with TRBJ2-3; TRBD2 matches 12 bases. CDR1 SGHRS and CDR2 YFSETQ come from the germline V gene. The V gene end was trimmed by 4 bases and the J gene end by 2 bases; junction bases not matched to a gene: 11. CDR3 length: 18 residues. The whole variable domain, filled in from reference TRBV5-1 and TRBJ2-3, reads KAGVTQTPRYLIKTRGQQVTLSCSPISGHRSVSWYQQTPGQGLQFLFEYFSETQRNKGNFPGRFSGRQFSNSRSEMNVSTLELGDSALYLCASSPPPTSGGLTDTQYFGPGTRLTVL.

The rearrangement links TRBV4-1 to TRBJ2-5; 11 bases are a match to TRBD2. The CDR3 is 17 amino acids. CDR1 is MGHRA and CDR2 is YSYEKL in the germline V gene. V shed 0 bases, J shed 2 bases, and the junction held 5 bases outside the gene matches. CDR3 nucleotides: TGCGCCAGCAGCCAAGACCCCGGGACTAGCGGACAAGAGACCCAGTACTTC. Translating gives CASSQDPGTSGQETQYF.